This is a list of T cell receptor beta chains from one sample in a study of long-term antiretroviral therapy in people with HIV. Measured with immunoSEQ multiplex PCR; TCRdb has only the in-frame clones, and not every one. The profile shows 35,000 or so clones, 60% to 85% of them singletons. Sample: unsorted PBMCs, taken 2 years after starting antiretroviral therapy. The receptors were gathered from a woman in her forties or fifties with HIV. The CDR3 runs from the conserved cysteine through the conserved F or W. A D gene is named only where the DNA matches it firmly. For some rows the clone size is stated as once, few or many, or as a class when expanded; others skip it.

j_call d_call v_call clone_size cdr3_nt cdr3_aa
TRBJ2-2 . TRBV7-9 . TGTGCCAGCAGCTTACCAGAAAAGGTTATGAACACCGGGGAGCTGTTTTTT CASSLPEKVMNTGELFF
TRBJ2-7 TRBD1 TRBV5-4 once TGTGCCAGCAGCTTGGGGTTCGCAGGGGGCATATACGAGCAGTACTTC CASSLGFAGGIYEQYF
TRBJ1-3 . TRBV6-6 . TGTGCCAGCAGTTACATGGGGGGGAGCACTGGAAACACCATATATTTT CASSYMGGSTGNTIYF
TRBJ2-3 . TRBV7-9 few TGTGCCAGCAGCCCTCGGGGGCCAGATACGCAGTATTTT CASSPRGPDTQYF
TRBJ1-1 . TRBV7-9 . TGTGCCAGCAGCTTAGGGTTCCAACGGGCTTTCTTT CASSLGFQRAFF
TRBJ1-5 . TRBV28 . TGTGCCAGCAGTTATCCTGGGATACCTGATCAGCCCCAGCATTTT CASSYPGIPDQPQHF
TRBJ1-1 . TRBV19 . TGTGCCAGTAGTGAGGACCTGAACACTGAAGCTTTCTTT CASSEDLNTEAFF
TRBJ1-6 TRBD1 TRBV6-5 . TGTGCCAGTTCAGGGGGCAACAATTCACCCCTCCACTTT CASSGGNNSPLHF
TRBJ2-1 . TRBV10-2 . TGCGCCAGCAGTGGCCCCGGGACTGACAATGAGCAGTTCTTC CASSGPGTDNEQFF
TRBJ1-5 TRBD1 TRBV6-5 . TGTGCCAGCAGTAAGGACAGGGGTGGCAATCAGCCCCAGCATTTT CASSKDRGGNQPQHF
TRBJ2-3 . TRBV7-3 . TGTGCCAGCAGCTTAGGGGCCTCCCGCGGTCCAGATACGCAGTATTTT CASSLGASRGPDTQYF
TRBJ1-1 . TRBV25-1 . TGTGCCAGCAGGGACTCTCTCAGCACCACTGAAGCTTTCTTT CASRDSLSTTEAFF
TRBJ2-1 . TRBV5-1 . TGCGCCAGCAGCTTGGCCTCTTCGGGGAATGAGCAGTTCTTC CASSLASSGNEQFF
TRBJ1-5 . TRBV2 . TGTGCCAGCAGTGAGGCAGGGAGCAATCAGCCCCAGCATTTT CASSEAGSNQPQHF
TRBJ2-7 . TRBV7-2 . TGTGCCAGCAGCTTAGGTAGATTTCCGGGGGAGCAGTACTTC CASSLGRFPGEQYF
TRBJ2-1 TRBD2 TRBV30 . TGTGCCTGGAGTTTAGCGGGCCTCTCCTACAATGAGCAGTTCTTC CAWSLAGLSYNEQFF
TRBJ1-6 TRBD1 TRBV18 . TGTGCCAGCTCAGACAGGGAGGCTCGAGGGAATTCACCCCTCCACTTT CASSDREARGNSPLHF
TRBJ2-5 . TRBV2 . TGTGCCAGCTCCCAGTGGCAAGAGACCCAGTACTTC CASSQWQETQYF
TRBJ1-5 . TRBV11-2 . TGTGCCAGCAGCTTGGGGGCAGGGCAGCCCCAGCATTTT CASSLGAGQPQHF
TRBJ2-5 . TRBV19 . TGTGCCAGTAGTATTGCAGCCCCTGGTTCGGTCCAAGAGACCCAGTACTTC CASSIAAPGSVQETQYF
TRBJ2-7 TRBD2 TRBV7-3 . TGTGCCAGCAGCATTACTAGCGGGGGCTACTACGAGCAGTACTTC CASSITSGGYYEQYF
TRBJ2-3 . TRBV11-2 once TGTGCCAGCAGCGCCGGACAACGGACGCAGTATTTT CASSAGQRTQYF
TRBJ1-1 . TRBV5-1 . TGCGCCAGCAGCTTTGGGGGACCCACTGAAGCTTTCTTT CASSFGGPTEAFF
TRBJ1-6 . TRBV9 . TGTGCCAGCAGCGTAGGGACTAATAATTCACCCCTCCACTTT CASSVGTNNSPLHF
TRBJ2-1 TRBD2 TRBV18 . TGTGCCAGCTCACCAATAGCGGGGTTCCGCGGGGAGCAGTTCTTC CASSPIAGFRGEQFF
TRBJ1-1 . TRBV5-1 . TGCGCCAGCAGCCCCAGGGTTCTCGGGAACACTGAAGCTTTCTTT CASSPRVLGNTEAFF
TRBJ1-2 TRBD1 TRBV15 . TGTGCCACCAGCAGAGAAGACAGGGGTTATGGCTACACCTTC CATSREDRGYGYTF
TRBJ1-2 . TRBV9 . TGTGCCAGCACGAGGGGAAGCGACTATGGCTACACCTTC CASTRGSDYGYTF
TRBJ2-1 TRBD1 TRBV9 once TGTGCCAGCACCGACAGGGGCTACAATGAGCAGTTCTTC CASTDRGYNEQFF
TRBJ1-2 . TRBV29-1 . TGCAGCGTTGCTATGGTTGCCTATGGCTACACCTTC CSVAMVAYGYTF
TRBJ2-1 TRBD2 TRBV7-3 few TGTGCCAGCAGCCGCACGAGCGGGGGGCCTAGCTCCTACAATGAGCAGTTCTTC CASSRTSGGPSSYNEQFF
TRBJ2-3 . TRBV5-1 . TGCGCCAGCAGCTACATACCACGGGGACCAGATACGCAGTATTTT CASSYIPRGPDTQYF
TRBJ1-2 TRBD1 TRBV4-1 . TGCGCCAGCAGCCGGGGGACAGCCTATGGCTACACCTTC CASSRGTAYGYTF
TRBJ2-5 . TRBV30 . TGTGCCTGGGCAACAGGGATAGAGACCCAGTACTTC CAWATGIETQYF
TRBJ2-5 . TRBV7-8 . TGTGCCAGCAGCCCCGAGTCCCAGGGGATGACCCAGTACTTC CASSPESQGMTQYF
TRBJ1-5 . TRBV19 . TGTGCCAGTAGTAAAGGGACGGCAAATCAGCCCCAGCATTTT CASSKGTANQPQHF
TRBJ1-3 . TRBV11-2 . TGTGCCAGCAGCTTAGGAGGGGGACCTGGAAACACCATATATTTT CASSLGGGPGNTIYF
TRBJ1-1 TRBD1 TRBV5-8 . TGTGCCAGCAGCTTTCTGGACAGGGTAGGCACTGAAGCTTTCTTT CASSFLDRVGTEAFF
TRBJ2-3 . TRBV1 . TGCACCAGCAGCCAAGATCAGGGCAGGGGGGGGACTAGCGGCACAGATACGCAGTATTTT CTSSQDQGRGGTSGTDTQYF
TRBJ2-7 . TRBV9 . TGTGCCAGCAGCGTCCTTGGCAGCTCCTACGAGCAGTACTTC CASSVLGSSYEQYF
TRBJ1-6 . TRBV30 . TGTGCCTGGAGCCTCCGTGAGCCCCTCCACTTT CAWSLREPLHF
TRBJ2-7 TRBD1 TRBV5-4 . TGTGCCAGCAGCTTCGGACAGGGAATTGGCTACGAGCAGTACTTC CASSFGQGIGYEQYF
TRBJ1-4 . TRBV25-1 . TGTGCCAGCAGTGAGTCAGATTATACTACGAATGAAAAACTGTTTTTT CASSESDYTTNEKLFF
TRBJ1-2 . TRBV7-8 few TGTGCCAGCAGCTTAGGAACTTCTAACTATGGCTACACCTTC CASSLGTSNYGYTF
TRBJ2-5 TRBD1 TRBV9 . TGTGCCGGAACAGGGGGAGAGACCCAGTACTTC CAGTGGETQYF
TRBJ2-7 . TRBV11-2 . TGTGCCAGCAGCTTAGACCTCCTTGGGGAGCAGTACTTC CASSLDLLGEQYF
TRBJ2-7 . TRBV7-3 once TGTGCCAGCAGCTTAACAACGGGGCCGTACTACGAGCAGTACTTC CASSLTTGPYYEQYF
TRBJ2-7 . TRBV7-8 once TGTGCCAGCAGCTCATTTACAGGGAACTACGAGCAGTACTTC CASSSFTGNYEQYF
TRBJ2-2 . TRBV7-7 . TGTGCCAGCAGCTTAGCGGTCGGGGGCTTGGCGGGGACCGGGGAGCTGTTTTTT CASSLAVGGLAGTGELFF
TRBJ1-1 . TRBV5-1 . TGCGCCAGCAGCTTGGGGACCTTGAACACTGAAGCTTTCTTT CASSLGTLNTEAFF
TRBJ2-3 TRBD2 TRBV7-8 . TGTGCCAGCAGCCCGACTAGCGGGGTGTCAAATACGCAGTATTTT CASSPTSGVSNTQYF
TRBJ2-1 . TRBV7-3 . TGTGCCAGCAGCTTAAATGGGAGAGAGGGCAATGAGCAGTTCTTC CASSLNGREGNEQFF
TRBJ1-4 . TRBV5-1 . TGCGCCAGCAGGAATACGGTCCTCAAGAATGAAAAACTGTTTTTT CASRNTVLKNEKLFF
TRBJ1-2 . TRBV5-1 . TGCGCCAGCAGCACGGCCCCGCTGGCTAACTATGGCTACACCTTC CASSTAPLANYGYTF
TRBJ1-4 TRBD1 TRBV5-6 . TGTGCCAGCAGCTTGGGGACAGGGAAGAATGAAAAACTGTTTTTT CASSLGTGKNEKLFF
TRBJ1-4 TRBD1 TRBV14 . TGTGCCAGAACGACAGGGAAAATCGAAAAACTGTTTTTT CARTTGKIEKLFF